The rows below give T cell receptor beta chains drawn from one sample of a study of T cell clonotyping in hematopoietic cell transplantation. Produced via immunoSEQ multiplex PCR; TCRdb's table is partial and in-frame only. Of over 6,000 clones in the sample, around 87% were seen once. Material: peripheral blood mononuclear cells, obtained 100 days after allogeneic stem cell transplant. These receptors originate from a female patient aged 40-49 years who had an allogeneic stem cell transplant from a related donor, so the T cells may come from the graft donor. Some clones in this sample may be carry-over from other donors' samples. Both conserved end residues are part of each CDR3. Fields, in order: D gene, J gene, V gene, clone size, CDR3 protein, CDR3 DNA. A D gene is named only where the DNA matches it firmly. Clone sizes are given selectively: once, few, many, or a class where the clone is expanded.

D gene: .; J gene: TRBJ2-6; V gene: TRBV6-1; clone size: .; CDR3 protein: CASSEETTGANVLTF; CDR3 DNA: TGTGCCAGCAGTGAAGAAACAACTGGGGCCAACGTCCTGACTTTC
D gene: .; J gene: TRBJ2-2; V gene: TRBV5-1; clone size: .; CDR3 protein: CASNGAGVTGELFF; CDR3 DNA: TGCGCCAGCAACGGAGCGGGCGTCACCGGGGAGCTGTTTTTT
D gene: .; J gene: TRBJ2-2; V gene: TRBV27; clone size: .; CDR3 protein: CASSWYGATGELFF; CDR3 DNA: TGTGCCAGCAGTTGGTATGGGGCTACCGGGGAGCTGTTTTTT
D gene: .; J gene: TRBJ1-2; V gene: TRBV19; clone size: .; CDR3 protein: CASSPRGAYGYTF; CDR3 DNA: TGTGCCAGTAGCCCTAGGGGGGCGTATGGCTACACCTTC
D gene: .; J gene: TRBJ1-5; V gene: TRBV12-1; clone size: .; CDR3 protein: CASSFDAVYSNQPQHF; CDR3 DNA: TGTGCCAGCAGCTTTGATGCAGTCTATAGCAATCAGCCCCAGCATTTT
D gene: .; J gene: TRBJ2-3; V gene: TRBV6-4; clone size: .; CDR3 protein: CASSDASTDTQYF; CDR3 DNA: TGTGCCAGCAGTGACGCGAGCACAGATACGCAGTATTTT
D gene: .; J gene: TRBJ2-5; V gene: TRBV11-2; clone size: .; CDR3 protein: CASSLDRVSQYF; CDR3 DNA: TGTGCCAGCAGCTTAGATCGAGTAAGCCAGTACTTC
D gene: TRBD2; J gene: TRBJ2-1; V gene: TRBV9; clone size: .; CDR3 protein: CASSTAGGLGYNEQFF; CDR3 DNA: TGTGCCAGCAGCACCGCGGGGGGGCTTGGCTACAATGAGCAGTTCTTC
D gene: .; J gene: TRBJ2-7; V gene: TRBV28; clone size: .; CDR3 protein: CATTSPGILSYEQYF; CDR3 DNA: TGTGCCACCACCTCCCCAGGGATCCTCTCCTACGAGCAGTACTTC
D gene: .; J gene: TRBJ1-4; V gene: TRBV11-2; clone size: .; CDR3 protein: CASSPRGGGQSNEKLFF; CDR3 DNA: TGTGCCAGCAGCCCTAGAGGGGGAGGACAGTCTAATGAAAAACTGTTTTTT
D gene: TRBD1; J gene: TRBJ2-1; V gene: TRBV5-1; clone size: .; CDR3 protein: CASSLEGTEYNEQFF; CDR3 DNA: TGCGCCAGCAGCTTGGAAGGGACAGAATACAATGAGCAGTTCTTC
D gene: .; J gene: TRBJ2-5; V gene: TRBV11-3; clone size: .; CDR3 protein: CASSDSGAETQYF; CDR3 DNA: TGTGCCAGCAGCGACTCAGGGGCAGAGACCCAGTACTTC
D gene: .; J gene: TRBJ2-1; V gene: TRBV7-9; clone size: .; CDR3 protein: CASSPALYGYSYNEQFF; CDR3 DNA: TGTGCCAGCAGCCCTGCCCTCTACGGGTACTCCTACAATGAGCAGTTCTTC
D gene: .; J gene: TRBJ1-2; V gene: TRBV7-9; clone size: once; CDR3 protein: CASSLAEDGYTF; CDR3 DNA: TGTGCCAGCAGCTTAGCGGAGGATGGCTACACCTTC
D gene: .; J gene: TRBJ2-2; V gene: TRBV6-1; clone size: .; CDR3 protein: CASSEGDSTSGELFF; CDR3 DNA: TGTGCCAGCAGTGAAGGTGATTCCACCTCCGGGGAGCTGTTTTTT
D gene: TRBD2; J gene: TRBJ2-3; V gene: TRBV29-1; clone size: .; CDR3 protein: CSVEAWRENPDTQYF; CDR3 DNA: TGCAGCGTTGAAGCTTGGCGGGAGAATCCAGATACGCAGTATTTT
D gene: TRBD1; J gene: TRBJ2-2; V gene: TRBV5-1; clone size: .; CDR3 protein: CASTKTGGDGELFF; CDR3 DNA: TGCGCCAGCACCAAGACAGGGGGCGACGGGGAGCTGTTTTTT
D gene: TRBD2; J gene: TRBJ2-3; V gene: TRBV7-2; clone size: .; CDR3 protein: CASSITSGAGGDTQYF; CDR3 DNA: TGTGCCAGCAGCATAACTAGCGGGGCTGGGGGAGATACGCAGTATTTT
D gene: .; J gene: TRBJ2-3; V gene: TRBV29-1; clone size: .; CDR3 protein: CSVTRDSTDTQYF; CDR3 DNA: TGCAGCGTTACACGGGACAGCACAGATACGCAGTATTTT
D gene: .; J gene: TRBJ2-1; V gene: TRBV25-1; clone size: .; CDR3 protein: CASSETGYPNEQFF; CDR3 DNA: TGTGCCAGCAGTGAAACAGGGTACCCCAATGAGCAGTTCTTC
D gene: .; J gene: TRBJ1-2; V gene: TRBV6-6; clone size: .; CDR3 protein: CASSQTGTTTGYTF; CDR3 DNA: TGTGCCAGCAGCCAAACCGGGACAACGACCGGCTACACCTTC
D gene: .; J gene: TRBJ2-7; V gene: TRBV11-2; clone size: .; CDR3 protein: CASSLVSYRVGEQYF; CDR3 DNA: TGTGCCAGCAGCTTAGTGTCTTACAGGGTAGGGGAGCAGTACTTC
D gene: TRBD2; J gene: TRBJ2-1; V gene: TRBV7-9; clone size: .; CDR3 protein: CASSLEASGEQFF; CDR3 DNA: TGTGCCAGCAGCTTAGAGGCTAGCGGCGAGCAGTTCTTC
D gene: .; J gene: TRBJ2-6; V gene: TRBV27; clone size: .; CDR3 protein: CASSSHSGANVLTF; CDR3 DNA: TGTGCCAGCAGTTCCCACTCTGGGGCCAACGTCCTGACTTTC
D gene: .; J gene: TRBJ2-7; V gene: TRBV29-1; clone size: .; CDR3 protein: CSVGTRTKQYF; CDR3 DNA: TGCAGCGTGGGGACCCGTACGAAGCAGTACTTC
D gene: TRBD2; J gene: TRBJ2-1; V gene: TRBV4-2; clone size: .; CDR3 protein: CASSRGGGEQFF; CDR3 DNA: TGTGCCAGCAGCCGGGGGGGTGGTGAGCAGTTCTTC
D gene: .; J gene: TRBJ2-4; V gene: TRBV30; clone size: .; CDR3 protein: CAWSVSRVAKNIQYF; CDR3 DNA: TGTGCCTGGAGTGTATCTCGGGTAGCCAAAAACATTCAGTACTTC
D gene: .; J gene: TRBJ2-2; V gene: TRBV7-6; clone size: .; CDR3 protein: CASSFQQAGELFF; CDR3 DNA: TGTGCCAGCAGCTTCCAGCAGGCCGGGGAGCTGTTTTTT
D gene: .; J gene: TRBJ2-7; V gene: TRBV7-2; clone size: .; CDR3 protein: CASSLGTASYEQYF; CDR3 DNA: TGTGCCAGCAGCTTAGGGACAGCTTCCTACGAGCAGTACTTC
D gene: .; J gene: TRBJ2-7; V gene: TRBV9; clone size: .; CDR3 protein: CASSVEGGTPYEQYF; CDR3 DNA: TGTGCCAGCAGCGTAGAAGGAGGAACCCCATACGAGCAGTACTTC
D gene: .; J gene: TRBJ1-5; V gene: TRBV7-8; clone size: .; CDR3 protein: CASSLDTGRSNQPQHF; CDR3 DNA: TGTGCCAGCAGCTTAGATACAGGAAGGAGCAATCAGCCCCAGCATTTT
D gene: .; J gene: TRBJ2-1; V gene: TRBV10-3; clone size: .; CDR3 protein: CAISEGGNSYNEQFF; CDR3 DNA: TGTGCCATCAGTGAAGGTGGAAACTCCTACAATGAGCAGTTCTTC
D gene: .; J gene: TRBJ2-1; V gene: TRBV21-1; clone size: .; CDR3 protein: CASTSGRGDNEQFF; CDR3 DNA: TGTGCCAGCACATCGGGCAGGGGGGACAATGAGCAGTTCTTC
D gene: TRBD2; J gene: TRBJ2-1; V gene: TRBV19; clone size: .; CDR3 protein: CASSTYSGRTPYNEQFF; CDR3 DNA: TGTGCCAGTAGTACCTATAGCGGGAGGACCCCCTACAATGAGCAGTTCTTC
D gene: .; J gene: TRBJ2-7; V gene: TRBV5-8; clone size: .; CDR3 protein: CASSTDSSYEQYF; CDR3 DNA: TGTGCCAGCAGCACGGACAGCTCCTACGAGCAGTACTTC
D gene: .; J gene: TRBJ2-7; V gene: TRBV10-2; clone size: .; CDR3 protein: CASSSSGEQYF; CDR3 DNA: TGCGCCAGCAGTTCTAGTGGCGAGCAGTACTTC
D gene: TRBD2; J gene: TRBJ2-3; V gene: TRBV4-3; clone size: .; CDR3 protein: CASSQQGGAGSDTQYF; CDR3 DNA: TGCGCCAGCAGCCAACAGGGTGGAGCGGGGTCAGATACGCAGTATTTT
D gene: .; J gene: TRBJ1-5; V gene: TRBV19; clone size: .; CDR3 protein: CASSFRADQPQHF; CDR3 DNA: TGTGCCAGTAGTTTCAGGGCGGATCAGCCCCAGCATTTT
D gene: TRBD2; J gene: TRBJ2-5; V gene: TRBV9; clone size: .; CDR3 protein: CASSAGTTLETQYF; CDR3 DNA: TGTGCCAGCAGCGCCGGGACTACTTTGGAGACCCAGTACTTC
D gene: TRBD1; J gene: TRBJ1-6; V gene: TRBV6-1; clone size: .; CDR3 protein: CASLRDRDSPLHF; CDR3 DNA: TGTGCCAGTCTTAGGGACAGGGATTCACCCCTCCACTTT
D gene: .; J gene: TRBJ2-7; V gene: TRBV5-6; clone size: .; CDR3 protein: CASSSVYEQYF; CDR3 DNA: TGTGCCAGCAGCTCCGTCTACGAGCAGTACTTC
D gene: .; J gene: TRBJ2-6; V gene: TRBV5-5; clone size: .; CDR3 protein: CASSAQGILSGANVLTF; CDR3 DNA: TGTGCCAGCAGCGCTCAGGGCATTCTCTCTGGGGCCAACGTCCTGACTTTC
D gene: .; J gene: TRBJ2-1; V gene: TRBV19; clone size: .; CDR3 protein: CASSQDISYNEQFF; CDR3 DNA: TGTGCCAGTAGCCAAGACATCTCGTACAATGAGCAGTTCTTC
D gene: .; J gene: TRBJ2-2; V gene: TRBV7-2; clone size: once; CDR3 protein: CASSASMDTGELFF; CDR3 DNA: TGTGCCAGCAGCGCCTCAATGGACACCGGGGAGCTGTTTTTT
D gene: .; J gene: TRBJ1-5; V gene: TRBV21-1; clone size: few; CDR3 protein: CASSKGRGGQNQPQHF; CDR3 DNA: TGTGCCAGCAGCAAAGGTCGAGGGGGCCAAAATCAGCCCCAGCATTTT
D gene: .; J gene: TRBJ2-3; V gene: TRBV7-8; clone size: .; CDR3 protein: CASSWGSTRSTDTQYF; CDR3 DNA: TGTGCCAGCAGCTGGGGATCGACCAGGAGCACAGATACGCAGTATTTT